This TCR beta chain was sequenced during a study of blood T cell repertoires in COVID-19. Study as a whole: Acute and convalescent COVID-19 specimens originated in the United States, Italy and Spain. The analysed material was cDNA or gDNA that came from T cells, B-cell-depleted T cells, or PBMCs.

In the authors' methods: Nucleated cell number was recorded as an estimate derived from reference gene primer amplification. The table came from immunoSEQ multiplex PCR; TCRdb's copy has only in-frame clones and leaves some out. Clonal size and the V and J genes are those of that table, whereas D and trimming came from the DNA. The sample has 300,000 to 400,000 clones; around nine tenths are singletons. The V end lost 4 bases, the J end lost 2 bases, and 26 bases lay between the germline ends. CDR3 size: 19 residues. Germline-derived CDR1 and CDR2 are MNHNS and SASEGT. The sample comprised peripheral blood. The rearrangement uses TRBV6-1 and TRBJ2-5, with a possible D match to TRBD1 (5 bases). The receptor comes from a human donor in a cohort sampled during active COVID-19. The CDR3 nucleotides are TGTGCCAGCAGTGGGGTTGGGGCAGAGTTTGAGGTTCGGCAAGAGACCCAGTACTTC. Residues: CASSGVGAEFEVRQETQYF.